The clone carrying this T cell receptor beta chain has more than one count but fewer than ten. The data belong to a study of blood T cell repertoires in COVID-19. The overall study: T cells, B-cell-depleted T cells, or PBMCs supplied cDNA or gDNA.

This CDR3 spans 14 amino acids. Looked up from germline, CDR1 is SGDLS and CDR2 is YYNGEE. The V end was cut by 0 bases, the J end by 0 bases, with 7 bases between. As originally analysed: Nucleated cell counts were estimated from reference gene primer amplification. TCRdb keeps only in-frame clones here, not all; method: immunoSEQ multiplex PCR. D and trimming come from the DNA, and the V and J calls and clone size come from that table. In the table there are about 170,000 clones, just under 85% of which are singletons. Enrollment of patients from Seattle took place during active infection, with longitudinal follow-up.

The gene calls are TRBV9 and TRBJ2-7; a possible D gene is TRBD2 (5 bases). The source of this sequence is a woman of 80 years or more with COVID-19, enrolled during active disease. The sample consisted of peripheral blood. CDR3 in DNA: TGTGCCAGCAGCGTAGAGCTAGCCTCCTACGAGCAGTACTTC. Translation gives CASSVELASYEQYF.